Included here is one TCR beta chain sequence, with context. Antigen specificity is unknown. Sequencing was designed to attain a depth spanning 1 in 200,000 to 1 in 1 million T cells. Some clones are missing from TCRdb's copy, which holds only in-frame ones; the method was immunoSEQ multiplex PCR. The sample yields under 200,000 clones, 81% seen once. The data were taken from a study of cytotoxic CD8 clonotypes in ibrutinib-treated CLL. Background on the study: Response material was collected after a median around 12 months of treatment, range 6 to 36. Study-level findings and limits: Having risen at ibrutinib response, clonality had fallen back toward baseline by progression.

The germline CDR1 and CDR2 sequences are SGHTA and FQGNSA. V was pared by 5 bases and J by 7 bases, with 20 bases between. This CDR3 comprises 15 residues. The clonotype was recovered from a human donor with chronic lymphocytic leukemia. The sequencing used PBMCs, collected after 12 months of ibrutinib treatment. J is TRBJ1-2 and V is TRBV7-2, with D possibly matching TRBD1 (6 bases). This chain's CDR3 is CASSLAGAAASGYTF. Written as DNA, the CDR3 is TGTGCCAGCAGCCTGGCGGGGGCAGCCGCGAGTGGCTACACCTTC.